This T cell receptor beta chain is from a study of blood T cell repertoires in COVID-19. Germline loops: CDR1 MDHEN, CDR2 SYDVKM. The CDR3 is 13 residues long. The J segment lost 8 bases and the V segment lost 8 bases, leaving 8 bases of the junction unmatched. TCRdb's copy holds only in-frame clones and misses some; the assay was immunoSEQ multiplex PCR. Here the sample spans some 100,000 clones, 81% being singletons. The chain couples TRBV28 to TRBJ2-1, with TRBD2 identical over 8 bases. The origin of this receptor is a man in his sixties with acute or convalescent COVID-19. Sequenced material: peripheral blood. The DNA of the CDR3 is TGTGCCAGCCACGGGAGGGCTTGGGATGAGCAGTTCTTC. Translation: CASHGRAWDEQFF.